These T cell receptor beta chains were read from a single sample in a study of long-term antiretroviral therapy in people with HIV. Using immunoSEQ multiplex PCR, the repertoire was profiled, and TCRdb retains in-frame clones only, with some absent. Of under 30,000 clones detected, 88% appear once; the ten largest clones hold nearly 7.5%. Specimen: unsorted PBMCs, collected around 5 years before starting antiretroviral therapy. These receptors originate from a man in his forties or fifties with HIV. Both conserved end residues are part of each CDR3. The D gene is left open where the match is weak. Clone sizes are given selectively: once, few, many, or a class where the clone is expanded.

V,size,D,J,DNA,CDR3
TRBV5-1,.,TRBD1,TRBJ1-1,TGCGCCAGCAGCTTGACAGGGGAGATGTTCACTGAAGCTTTCTTT,CASSLTGEMFTEAFF
TRBV10-1,.,.,TRBJ2-3,TGCGCCAGCAGTGAGCGGACCACAGATACGCAGTATTTT,CASSERTTDTQYF
TRBV6-5,.,.,TRBJ1-2,TGTGCCAGCGGCCGACAGGTCCCAAGCTATGGCTACACCTTC,CASGRQVPSYGYTF
TRBV1,.,.,TRBJ2-5,TGCACCAGCAGCCAGGACAAAGGGACTAGCGGGGGGCAAGAGACCCAGTACTTC,CTSSQDKGTSGGQETQYF
TRBV5-6,.,.,TRBJ2-7,TGTGCCAGCAGCTTGGTGAGGGCCAGGAGCTCCTACGAGCAGTACTTC,CASSLVRARSSYEQYF
TRBV15,.,.,TRBJ2-7,TGTGCCACCAGCAGCGCCAGGGGACTGAGCTCCTACGAGCAGTACTTC,CATSSARGLSSYEQYF
TRBV11-2,once,TRBD1,TRBJ1-6,TGTGCCAGCAGCTATTCCGGACAGGGGGCTATGGCCCTCCACTTT,CASSYSGQGAMALHF
TRBV29-1,.,.,TRBJ1-3,TGCAGCGTTGGGGCGACTGGAAACACCATATATTTT,CSVGATGNTIYF
TRBV27,once,TRBD1,TRBJ1-2,TGTGCCAGCAGTTTATCGGGAGGGGGCTTCTATGGCTACACCTTC,CASSLSGGGFYGYTF
TRBV5-6,.,TRBD2,TRBJ2-2,TGTGCCAGCAGCTTGAATGGACTAGCGGGAGCGAACACCGGGGAGCTGTTTTTT,CASSLNGLAGANTGELFF
TRBV5-4,.,.,TRBJ1-2,TGTGCCAGCAGCTTGAAGGACAGTTTCTATTATGGCTACACCTTC,CASSLKDSFYYGYTF
TRBV6-5,.,TRBD1,TRBJ2-7,TGTGCCAGCATCAAAGCAGGGGGAATGTACGAGCAGTACTTC,CASIKAGGMYEQYF
TRBV5-1,few,.,TRBJ1-2,TGCGCCAGCAGCTTCACAGGGCCTAGTGGCTACACCTTC,CASSFTGPSGYTF
TRBV7-3,.,TRBD1,TRBJ2-2,TGTGCCAGCAGCTTAGGGACAGGGGCGCGCCCGCTAAACACCGGGGAGCTGTTTTTT,CASSLGTGARPLNTGELFF
TRBV19,.,TRBD2,TRBJ2-1,TGTGCCAGTAGTATTTTGACTAGCGGAACCAATGAGCAGTTCTTC,CASSILTSGTNEQFF
TRBV28,once,.,TRBJ1-1,TGTGCCAGCAGTTTGGGCATTTACACTGAAGCTTTCTTT,CASSLGIYTEAFF
TRBV5-1,.,.,TRBJ2-7,TGCGCCAGCAGCTTCCTATTGGACGGAGCTTACGAGCAGTACTTC,CASSFLLDGAYEQYF
TRBV7-2,.,TRBD1,TRBJ2-1,TGTGCCAGCAGCTTAGCTCCTATACAGGGGGATGAGCAGTTCTTC,CASSLAPIQGDEQFF
TRBV5-1,.,TRBD1,TRBJ2-1,TGCGCCAGCAGCATTACCCCCGGGACAGGGATCGATGAGCAGTTCTTC,CASSITPGTGIDEQFF
TRBV19,.,TRBD1,TRBJ2-4,TGTGCCAGTAGTTCGTTACAGGGGAACATTCAGTACTTC,CASSSLQGNIQYF
TRBV28,once,.,TRBJ2-7,TGTGCCAGCAAGGTACAGCGAAACTCCTACGAGCAGTACTTC,CASKVQRNSYEQYF
TRBV2,medium-sized,.,TRBJ2-1,TGTGCCAGCAGTGGAGACCGACATGTTGAGCAGTTCTTC,CASSGDRHVEQFF
TRBV10-2,.,.,TRBJ1-1,TGCGCCAGCAGTGAGGGCAGGGGACTGGGTGAAGCTTTCTTT,CASSEGRGLGEAFF
TRBV30,once,.,TRBJ2-2,TGTGCCGGTCAAAGCAGGGCAGGGACCGGGGAGCTGTTTTTT,CAGQSRAGTGELFF
TRBV27,.,TRBD2,TRBJ2-7,TGTGCCAGCAGTTTATCAGCGGGAGGGTTCGGAGAGCAGTACTTC,CASSLSAGGFGEQYF
TRBV5-1,.,.,TRBJ2-1,TGCGCCAGCAGCTTGAGTTGGCAGGGTGTCATCAGTGAGCAGTTCTTC,CASSLSWQGVISEQFF
TRBV10-3,.,.,TRBJ1-3,TGTGCCATCAGTGATTCGGGACATCGAAACACCATATATTTT,CAISDSGHRNTIYF
TRBV7-9,.,.,TRBJ2-3,TGTGCCAGCAGCTTTAGAACAGGGTCTGAGACAGATACGCAGTATTTT,CASSFRTGSETDTQYF
TRBV30,.,.,TRBJ1-5,TGTGCCTGGAGTATAGGGGCTGGCGAGCCCCAGCATTTT,CAWSIGAGEPQHF
TRBV5-1,once,.,TRBJ1-1,TGCGCCAGCAGCGGGGGCTCGATATCAGGGTACCGGATGAACACTGAAGCTTTCTTT,CASSGGSISGYRMNTEAFF
TRBV9,.,TRBD1,TRBJ2-3,TGTGCCAGCAGCGTAGGGGTAGGACAGGGTCGGACAGATACGCAGTATTTT,CASSVGVGQGRTDTQYF
TRBV19,few,.,TRBJ2-7,TGTGCCAGTAGTTCCGGACTGGCCTACGAGCAGTACTTC,CASSSGLAYEQYF
TRBV2,.,.,TRBJ2-6,TGTGCCAGCTCCGATAGGGACAACGTCCTGACTTTC,CASSDRDNVLTF
TRBV25-1,.,TRBD2,TRBJ2-5,TGTGCCAGCAGTGCGACTAGCGGGAAAGAGACCCAGTACTTC,CASSATSGKETQYF
TRBV15,.,.,TRBJ1-4,TGTGCCACCAGCAGAGATCTGTACAATGAAAAACTGTTTTTT,CATSRDLYNEKLFF
TRBV9,.,.,TRBJ2-3,TGTGCCAGCAGCGTAAGGCAAGTTGGTTCAGATACGCAGTATTTT,CASSVRQVGSDTQYF
TRBV5-1,once,TRBD1,TRBJ1-2,TGCGCCAGCAGCTTAGATACAGGGGTTTTCTATGGCTACACCTTC,CASSLDTGVFYGYTF